This T cell receptor (beta chain) is drawn from a study of cytotoxic CD8 clonotypes in ibrutinib-treated CLL. Investigators sought sequencing depths of between 1 in 200,000 and 1 in 1 million T cells. This table comes from immunoSEQ multiplex PCR, and its TCRdb copy is limited to in-frame clones, with some not included. The data hold hundreds of thousands of clones, with around three quarters observed a single time. The CDR3 sequence is 13 residues long. V gave up 7 bases and J gave up 4 bases, with 11 bases separating them. Germline values: CDR1 SNHLY, CDR2 FYNNEI. The sequence derives from a human donor with chronic lymphocytic leukemia. This chain connects TRBV2 to TRBJ1-5; D is uncertain. The sequencing used PBMCs, collected after 24 months of ibrutinib treatment. This CDR3 reads CASTEGLNQPQHF. For the CDR3, the DNA is TGTGCCAGCACGGAGGGCTTGAATCAGCCCCAGCATTTT.